These T cell receptor beta chains were read from a single sample in a study of somatic mutations in cytotoxic T cells in rheumatoid arthritis. Clones were sequenced by immunoSEQ multiplex PCR, and TCRdb holds only the in-frame ones, with some missing. The sample contains 15,000 or so clones, 78% of which appear only once. The sample was CD8+ T cells sorted from blood. The receptor set was obtained from an adult with rheumatoid arthritis. The CDR3 runs from the conserved cysteine through the conserved F or W. A D gene is named only where the DNA matches it firmly. Some rows have no size entry. The others give once, few or many, or a class for an expanded clone.

d_call: TRBD2
clone_size: .
j_call: TRBJ2-3
v_call: TRBV2
cdr3_nt: TGTGCCAGCAGGACCGGGACTAGCGGCACAGATACGCAGTATTTT
cdr3_aa: CASRTGTSGTDTQYF

d_call: .
clone_size: .
j_call: TRBJ1-6
v_call: TRBV13
cdr3_nt: TGTGCCAGCAGTCAGACTACAGCGACCGATGCCTATAATTCACCCCTCCACTTT
cdr3_aa: CASSQTTATDAYNSPLHF

d_call: TRBD1
clone_size: .
j_call: TRBJ1-2
v_call: TRBV27
cdr3_nt: TGTGCCAGCAGTCCACAGGGGCTCAACTATGGCTACACCTTC
cdr3_aa: CASSPQGLNYGYTF

d_call: .
clone_size: .
j_call: TRBJ2-5
v_call: TRBV18
cdr3_nt: TGTGCCAGCTCACCCGGGACAACGGAGACCCAGTACTTC
cdr3_aa: CASSPGTTETQYF

d_call: .
clone_size: medium-sized
j_call: TRBJ1-5
v_call: TRBV6-1
cdr3_nt: TGTGCCAGCAGTTATCCAGGAAGCAATCAGCCCCAGCATTTT
cdr3_aa: CASSYPGSNQPQHF

d_call: .
clone_size: .
j_call: TRBJ1-1
v_call: TRBV7-9
cdr3_nt: TGTGCCAGCAGTCCCAGCTCTGGGGGGAGTAGGGACACTGAAGCTTTCTTT
cdr3_aa: CASSPSSGGSRDTEAFF

d_call: TRBD2
clone_size: .
j_call: TRBJ2-1
v_call: TRBV19
cdr3_nt: TGTGCCAGTAGTATCGCTGCTAGCGGGGGCACTGAGCAGTTCTTC
cdr3_aa: CASSIAASGGTEQFF

d_call: .
clone_size: .
j_call: TRBJ2-5
v_call: TRBV9
cdr3_nt: TGTGCCAGCAGCGTAGGGGGGGCGGCGAAGACCCAGTACTTC
cdr3_aa: CASSVGGAAKTQYF

d_call: .
clone_size: once
j_call: TRBJ1-1
v_call: TRBV30
cdr3_nt: TGTGCCTGGTATCTCTGGGGGAACACTGAAGCTTTCTTT
cdr3_aa: CAWYLWGNTEAFF

d_call: TRBD1
clone_size: .
j_call: TRBJ1-1
v_call: TRBV25-1
cdr3_nt: TGTGCCAGCAGTGAAACCCCGGGACAGGGAGGGAACACTGAAGCTTTCTTT
cdr3_aa: CASSETPGQGGNTEAFF

d_call: .
clone_size: .
j_call: TRBJ1-6
v_call: TRBV27
cdr3_nt: TGTGCCAGCGCTGGGGGACCGTCCTATAATTCACCCCTCCACTTT
cdr3_aa: CASAGGPSYNSPLHF

d_call: TRBD1
clone_size: .
j_call: TRBJ1-5
v_call: TRBV6-5
cdr3_nt: TGTGCCAGCAGTTGGAGGACAGGGGATCAGCCCCAGCATTTT
cdr3_aa: CASSWRTGDQPQHF

d_call: .
clone_size: .
j_call: TRBJ1-5
v_call: TRBV4-1
cdr3_nt: TGCGCCAGCAGCCAAGATTGGGGTTCCAGCAATCAGCCCCAGCATTTT
cdr3_aa: CASSQDWGSSNQPQHF

d_call: TRBD1
clone_size: once
j_call: TRBJ2-2
v_call: TRBV4-1
cdr3_nt: TGCGCCAGCAGCTCGGGACAGGAGAACACCGGGGAGCTGTTTTTT
cdr3_aa: CASSSGQENTGELFF

d_call: TRBD2
clone_size: .
j_call: TRBJ2-5
v_call: TRBV7-9
cdr3_nt: TGTGCCAGCAGCCCCCGTGAAGCGGGGGTGTACCAAGAGACCCAGTACTTC
cdr3_aa: CASSPREAGVYQETQYF

d_call: .
clone_size: .
j_call: TRBJ2-5
v_call: TRBV15
cdr3_nt: TGTGCCACCAGCAGAGACGCCCTTCTGGGTCGGGAGACCCAGTACTTC
cdr3_aa: CATSRDALLGRETQYF

d_call: .
clone_size: few
j_call: TRBJ2-5
v_call: TRBV20-1
cdr3_nt: TGCAGTGCCCCCCAGTCCGAGACCCAGTACTTC
cdr3_aa: CSAPQSETQYF

d_call: TRBD1
clone_size: medium-sized
j_call: TRBJ2-7
v_call: TRBV9
cdr3_nt: TGTGCCAGCAGCCCGACAGGGGCGAGAAACTACGAGCAGTACTTC
cdr3_aa: CASSPTGARNYEQYF

d_call: .
clone_size: .
j_call: TRBJ2-1
v_call: TRBV30
cdr3_nt: TGTGCCTGGAGGCGCAGAGGGGGAATCAATGAGCAGTTCTTC
cdr3_aa: CAWRRRGGINEQFF

d_call: .
clone_size: few
j_call: TRBJ1-5
v_call: TRBV15
cdr3_nt: TGTGCCACCAGCAGAGATCGGCGCGGCCATCCCCAGCATTTT
cdr3_aa: CATSRDRRGHPQHF

d_call: .
clone_size: .
j_call: TRBJ1-1
v_call: TRBV7-8
cdr3_nt: TGTGCCAGCAGCCCCCCCTCGCAGGATGAAGCTTTCTTT
cdr3_aa: CASSPPSQDEAFF

d_call: .
clone_size: few
j_call: TRBJ2-7
v_call: TRBV10-3
cdr3_nt: TGTGCCACCAAAGGCGGTCAGACAGGTCCCGAGCAGTACTTC
cdr3_aa: CATKGGQTGPEQYF

d_call: .
clone_size: .
j_call: TRBJ2-7
v_call: TRBV4-1
cdr3_nt: TGCGCCAGCAGCCAGCCGACATCCTCCTACGAGCAGTACTTC
cdr3_aa: CASSQPTSSYEQYF

d_call: .
clone_size: .
j_call: TRBJ2-4
v_call: TRBV27
cdr3_nt: TGTGCCAGCAGTTTATCCTCGGGTGCTGCCAAAAACATTCAGTACTTC
cdr3_aa: CASSLSSGAAKNIQYF

d_call: .
clone_size: .
j_call: TRBJ1-3
v_call: TRBV9
cdr3_nt: TGTGCCAGCAGCGTAACCCTGACAGGCACGACTGGAAACACCATATATTTT
cdr3_aa: CASSVTLTGTTGNTIYF

d_call: .
clone_size: few
j_call: TRBJ1-2
v_call: TRBV29-1
cdr3_nt: TGCAGCGTTGAAGGTGACTATGGCTACACCTTC
cdr3_aa: CSVEGDYGYTF

d_call: .
clone_size: once
j_call: TRBJ2-3
v_call: TRBV5-4
cdr3_nt: TGTGCCAGCAGCTTGAGTGGGGAAGATACGCAGTATTTT
cdr3_aa: CASSLSGEDTQYF

d_call: TRBD1
clone_size: .
j_call: TRBJ1-5
v_call: TRBV4-1
cdr3_nt: TGCGCCAGCAGCCAAGATGGGACAGGGCTAAGCAATCAGCCCCAGCATTTT
cdr3_aa: CASSQDGTGLSNQPQHF

d_call: .
clone_size: .
j_call: TRBJ1-1
v_call: TRBV5-4
cdr3_nt: TGCGCCAGCAGCACCCGGACAGAAAACACTGAAGCTTTCTTT
cdr3_aa: CASSTRTENTEAFF

d_call: .
clone_size: .
j_call: TRBJ1-1
v_call: TRBV5-6
cdr3_nt: TGTGCCAGCAGCCCCTCGGGGATCAACACTGAAGCTTTCTTT
cdr3_aa: CASSPSGINTEAFF

d_call: .
clone_size: few
j_call: TRBJ2-2
v_call: TRBV7-9
cdr3_nt: TGTGCCAGCAGCCCTCCGTGGCCCAACACCGGGGAGCTGTTTTTT
cdr3_aa: CASSPPWPNTGELFF

d_call: TRBD1
clone_size: .
j_call: TRBJ2-5
v_call: TRBV5-4
cdr3_nt: TGTGCCAGCACAGTGGGGACAGAAAAAGAGACCCAGTACTTC
cdr3_aa: CASTVGTEKETQYF

d_call: .
clone_size: .
j_call: TRBJ1-1
v_call: TRBV6-1
cdr3_nt: TGTGCCAGCAGCCAGCCTGAAGCTTTCTTT
cdr3_aa: CASSQPEAFF

d_call: .
clone_size: .
j_call: TRBJ2-3
v_call: TRBV6-5
cdr3_nt: TGTGCCAGCAGTTACAACCCAGGACCCTCAGATACGCAGTATTTT
cdr3_aa: CASSYNPGPSDTQYF

d_call: .
clone_size: .
j_call: TRBJ2-1
v_call: TRBV11-2
cdr3_nt: TGTGCCAGCAGCTTAGTCAGTGGCGGAAGCAATGAGCAGTTCTTC
cdr3_aa: CASSLVSGGSNEQFF

d_call: TRBD1
clone_size: .
j_call: TRBJ1-2
v_call: TRBV14
cdr3_nt: TGTGCCAGCAGCCAAGGGCAGGGGGACTATGGCTACACCTTC
cdr3_aa: CASSQGQGDYGYTF

d_call: .
clone_size: .
j_call: TRBJ1-2
v_call: TRBV29-1
cdr3_nt: TGCAGCGTTCGGGCGGGCTATGGCTACACCTTC
cdr3_aa: CSVRAGYGYTF

d_call: .
clone_size: once
j_call: TRBJ2-5
v_call: TRBV15
cdr3_nt: TGTGCCACCAGCAGAACCGACTTTATTGGGGACGAAGGAGAGACCCAGTACTTC
cdr3_aa: CATSRTDFIGDEGETQYF

d_call: TRBD1
clone_size: once
j_call: TRBJ2-2
v_call: TRBV5-3
cdr3_nt: TGTGCCAGAAGCTTGAGACAGGGCTGCACCGGGGAGCTGTTTTTT
cdr3_aa: CARSLRQGCTGELFF

d_call: TRBD1
clone_size: .
j_call: TRBJ1-2
v_call: TRBV7-9
cdr3_nt: TGTGCCAGCAGCTTAAGTCGGCAGGGGGCGAACTATGGCTACACCTTC
cdr3_aa: CASSLSRQGANYGYTF

d_call: .
clone_size: few
j_call: TRBJ1-1
v_call: TRBV7-9
cdr3_nt: TGTGCCAGCAGCTTGGGTACGGGGAACACTGAAGCTTTCTTT
cdr3_aa: CASSLGTGNTEAFF

d_call: .
clone_size: few
j_call: TRBJ1-2
v_call: TRBV6-1
cdr3_nt: TGTGCCAGCAGTGTCCGGGACAAGATCTATGGCTACACCTTC
cdr3_aa: CASSVRDKIYGYTF

d_call: .
clone_size: .
j_call: TRBJ1-1
v_call: TRBV27
cdr3_nt: TGTGCCAGCAGTTTGCGGGGAGGGAACACTGAAGCTTTCTTT
cdr3_aa: CASSLRGGNTEAFF

d_call: .
clone_size: .
j_call: TRBJ1-5
v_call: TRBV30
cdr3_nt: TGTGCCTGGAGTGTAGGTGGGTCAGGAGGACCCCAGCATTTT
cdr3_aa: CAWSVGGSGGPQHF

d_call: TRBD2
clone_size: .
j_call: TRBJ2-5
v_call: TRBV9
cdr3_nt: TGTGCCAGCAGCGTAGAAGGTAGCGGGGGGATGAAGACCCAGTACTTC
cdr3_aa: CASSVEGSGGMKTQYF

d_call: .
clone_size: .
j_call: TRBJ1-6
v_call: TRBV11-2
cdr3_nt: TGTGCCAGCAGCTTAGAGGCAGGGGCCAATTCACCCCTCCACTTT
cdr3_aa: CASSLEAGANSPLHF

d_call: .
clone_size: .
j_call: TRBJ1-2
v_call: TRBV4-1
cdr3_nt: TGCGCCAGCAGCCAAGGTGGCATTTTTCCCTATGGCTACACCTTC
cdr3_aa: CASSQGGIFPYGYTF

d_call: TRBD2
clone_size: .
j_call: TRBJ2-3
v_call: TRBV7-8
cdr3_nt: TGTGCCAGCATCAGAAGGCGGGGGGCCACCCATACGCAGTATTTT
cdr3_aa: CASIRRRGATHTQYF

d_call: TRBD2
clone_size: .
j_call: TRBJ2-1
v_call: TRBV25-1
cdr3_nt: TGTGCCAGCAGCCCGACTAGCGGGGGGACCAATGAGCAGTTCTTC
cdr3_aa: CASSPTSGGTNEQFF